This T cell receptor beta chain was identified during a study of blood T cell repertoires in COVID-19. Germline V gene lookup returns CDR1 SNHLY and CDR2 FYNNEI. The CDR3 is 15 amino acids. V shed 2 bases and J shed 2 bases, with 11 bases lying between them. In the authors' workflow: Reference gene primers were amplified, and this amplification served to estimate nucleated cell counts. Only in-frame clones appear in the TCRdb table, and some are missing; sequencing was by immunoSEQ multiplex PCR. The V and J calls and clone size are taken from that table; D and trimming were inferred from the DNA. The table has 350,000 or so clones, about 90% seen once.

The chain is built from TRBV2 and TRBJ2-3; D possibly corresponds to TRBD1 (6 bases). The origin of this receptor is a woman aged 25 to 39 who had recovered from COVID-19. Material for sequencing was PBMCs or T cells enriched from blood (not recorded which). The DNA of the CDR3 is TGTGCCAGCAGTGAAACAGGGATGTACACAGATACGCAGTATTTT. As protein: CASSETGMYTDTQYF.